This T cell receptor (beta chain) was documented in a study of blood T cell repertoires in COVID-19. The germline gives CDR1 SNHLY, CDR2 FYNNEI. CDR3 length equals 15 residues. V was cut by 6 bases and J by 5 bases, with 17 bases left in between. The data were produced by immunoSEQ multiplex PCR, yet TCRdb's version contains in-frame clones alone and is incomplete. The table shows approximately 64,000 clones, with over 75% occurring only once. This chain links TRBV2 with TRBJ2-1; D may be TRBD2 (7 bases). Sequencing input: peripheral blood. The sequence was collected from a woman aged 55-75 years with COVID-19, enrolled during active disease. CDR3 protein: CASRVRGGANNEQFF. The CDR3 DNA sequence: TGTGCCAGCAGGGTCCGAGGGGGGGCGAACAATGAGCAGTTCTTC.